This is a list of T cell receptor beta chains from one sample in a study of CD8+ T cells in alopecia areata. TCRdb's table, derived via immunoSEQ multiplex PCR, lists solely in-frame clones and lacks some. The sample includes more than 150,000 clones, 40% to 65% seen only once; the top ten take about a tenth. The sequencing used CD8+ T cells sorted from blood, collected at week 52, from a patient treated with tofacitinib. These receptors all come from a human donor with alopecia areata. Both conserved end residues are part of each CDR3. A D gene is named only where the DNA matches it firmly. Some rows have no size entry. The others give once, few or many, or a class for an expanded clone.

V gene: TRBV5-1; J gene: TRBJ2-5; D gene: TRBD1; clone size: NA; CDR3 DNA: TGCGCCAGCAGCTGGGGAGGGGACAGGGGACAGACCCAGTACTTC; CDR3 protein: CASSWGGDRGQTQYF
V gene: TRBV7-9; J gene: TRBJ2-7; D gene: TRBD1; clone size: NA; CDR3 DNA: TGTGCCAGCAGCTTAGTTGGACAGGGGGCCCACGAGCAGTACTTC; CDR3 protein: CASSLVGQGAHEQYF
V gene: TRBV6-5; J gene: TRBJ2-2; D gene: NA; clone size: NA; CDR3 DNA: TGTGCCAGCAGCCCCGGGACACGTCTGGCCGGGGAGCTGTTTTTT; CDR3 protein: CASSPGTRLAGELFF
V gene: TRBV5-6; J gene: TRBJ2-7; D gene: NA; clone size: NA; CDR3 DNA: TGTGCCAGCAGTTTCTCGGGGGCCTCCTACGAGCAGTACTTC; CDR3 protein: CASSFSGASYEQYF
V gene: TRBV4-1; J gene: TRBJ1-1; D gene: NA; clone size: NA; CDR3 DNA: TGCGCCAGCAGCCAAGCCCGGGGGGCACCAAACACTGAAGCTTTCTTT; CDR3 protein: CASSQARGAPNTEAFF
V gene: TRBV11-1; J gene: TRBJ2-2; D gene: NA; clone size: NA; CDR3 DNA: TGTGCCAGCACCTCCGGGAAAGGGATTACCGGGGAGCTGTTTTTT; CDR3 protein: CASTSGKGITGELFF
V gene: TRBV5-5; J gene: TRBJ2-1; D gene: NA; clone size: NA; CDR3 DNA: TGTGCCAGCAGCTTCCGGGAAAATGAGCAGTTCTTC; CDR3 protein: CASSFRENEQFF
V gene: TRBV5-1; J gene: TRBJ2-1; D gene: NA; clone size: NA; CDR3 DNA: TGCGCCAGCAGCTTGAACCCTCCCTCCGTTGAGCAGTTCTTC; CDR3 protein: CASSLNPPSVEQFF
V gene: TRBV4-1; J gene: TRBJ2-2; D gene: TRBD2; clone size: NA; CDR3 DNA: TGCGCCAGCAGCCAAGGACGGGGGGGAAGCGGGGAGCTGTTTTTT; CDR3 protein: CASSQGRGGSGELFF
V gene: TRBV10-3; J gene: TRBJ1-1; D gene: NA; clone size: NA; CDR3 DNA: TGTGCCATCAGTGAGTCGGAGGGACCAGGCGGCAAGACTGAAGCTTTCTTT; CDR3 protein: CAISESEGPGGKTEAFF
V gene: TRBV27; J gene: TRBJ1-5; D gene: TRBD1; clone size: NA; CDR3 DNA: TGTGCCAGCAGTTTAGGACAGGGAAATCAGCCCCAGCATTTT; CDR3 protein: CASSLGQGNQPQHF
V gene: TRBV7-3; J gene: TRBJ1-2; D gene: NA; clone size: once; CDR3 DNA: TGTGCCAGCAGCTTATCCCCAAGCTATGGCTACACCTTC; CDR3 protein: CASSLSPSYGYTF
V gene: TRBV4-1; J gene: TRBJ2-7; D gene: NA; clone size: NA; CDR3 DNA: TGCGCCAGCAGCCTTATTGAGAACTACGAGCAGTACTTC; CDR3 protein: CASSLIENYEQYF
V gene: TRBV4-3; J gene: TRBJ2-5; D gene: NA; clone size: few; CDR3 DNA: TGCGCCAGCAGCCAAGATAGCTACCCGTACCAAGAGACCCAGTACTTC; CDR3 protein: CASSQDSYPYQETQYF
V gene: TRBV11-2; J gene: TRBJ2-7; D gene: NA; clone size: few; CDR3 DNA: TGTGCCAGCAGCTTACTGACGGGGGGCCCCTCGGAGCAGTACTTC; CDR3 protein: CASSLLTGGPSEQYF
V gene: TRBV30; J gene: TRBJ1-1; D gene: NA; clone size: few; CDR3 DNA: TGTGCCTGGAGTGTATGGGGGCAGACTCCTGAAGCTTTCTTT; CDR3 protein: CAWSVWGQTPEAFF
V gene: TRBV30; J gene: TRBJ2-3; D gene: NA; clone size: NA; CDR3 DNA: TGTGCCTGGAGTACGGCTAACACAGATACGCAGTATTTT; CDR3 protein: CAWSTANTDTQYF
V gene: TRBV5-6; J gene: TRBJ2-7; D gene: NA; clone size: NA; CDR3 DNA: TGTGCCAGCAGCTTGGGGCAGCTCTCCTACGAGCAGTACTTC; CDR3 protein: CASSLGQLSYEQYF
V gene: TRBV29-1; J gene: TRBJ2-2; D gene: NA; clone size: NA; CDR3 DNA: TGCAGCACGGGTGGCAGGGAGAACACCGGGGAGCTGTTTTTT; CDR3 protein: CSTGGRENTGELFF
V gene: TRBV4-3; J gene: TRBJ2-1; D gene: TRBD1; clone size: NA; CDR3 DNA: TGCGCCAGCAGCCAAGCGGCGCGCAGGGGGAATGAGCAGTTCTTC; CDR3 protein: CASSQAARRGNEQFF
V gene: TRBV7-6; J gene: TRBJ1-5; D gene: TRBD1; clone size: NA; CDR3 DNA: TGTGCCAGCAGCCAGGAGGCCGACAGGGGGGGCAATCAGCCCCAGCATTTT; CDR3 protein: CASSQEADRGGNQPQHF
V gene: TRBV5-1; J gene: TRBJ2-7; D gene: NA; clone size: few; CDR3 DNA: TGCGCCAGCAGCTTTGGCATTTCCGGGACACCGTACGAGCAGTACTTC; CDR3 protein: CASSFGISGTPYEQYF
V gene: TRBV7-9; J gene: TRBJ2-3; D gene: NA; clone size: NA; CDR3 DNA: TGTGCCAGCAGCCAAGCCCTGGACAGCACAGATACGCAGTATTTT; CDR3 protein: CASSQALDSTDTQYF
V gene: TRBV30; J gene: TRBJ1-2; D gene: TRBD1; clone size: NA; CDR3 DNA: TGTGCCTTGACCCCGGACAGGTTGACCTTC; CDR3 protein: CALTPDRLTF
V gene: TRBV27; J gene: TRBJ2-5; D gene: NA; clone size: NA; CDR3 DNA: TGTGCCAGCAGTCCCGATTGGGACGGCCAAGAGACCCAGTACTTC; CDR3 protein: CASSPDWDGQETQYF
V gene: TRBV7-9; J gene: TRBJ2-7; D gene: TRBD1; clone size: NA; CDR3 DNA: TGTGCCAGCAGCTCAGCAGGGGGCGCAGAGGAGCAGTACTTC; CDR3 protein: CASSSAGGAEEQYF
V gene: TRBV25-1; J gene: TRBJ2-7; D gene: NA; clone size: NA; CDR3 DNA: TGTGCCAGCAGTGGGGACACCGCCTACGAGCAGTACTTC; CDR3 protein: CASSGDTAYEQYF
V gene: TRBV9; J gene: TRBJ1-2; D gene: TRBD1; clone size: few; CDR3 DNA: TGTGCCAGCAGCGAATTGACAGGGGCCACCCTTGGCTACACCTTC; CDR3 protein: CASSELTGATLGYTF